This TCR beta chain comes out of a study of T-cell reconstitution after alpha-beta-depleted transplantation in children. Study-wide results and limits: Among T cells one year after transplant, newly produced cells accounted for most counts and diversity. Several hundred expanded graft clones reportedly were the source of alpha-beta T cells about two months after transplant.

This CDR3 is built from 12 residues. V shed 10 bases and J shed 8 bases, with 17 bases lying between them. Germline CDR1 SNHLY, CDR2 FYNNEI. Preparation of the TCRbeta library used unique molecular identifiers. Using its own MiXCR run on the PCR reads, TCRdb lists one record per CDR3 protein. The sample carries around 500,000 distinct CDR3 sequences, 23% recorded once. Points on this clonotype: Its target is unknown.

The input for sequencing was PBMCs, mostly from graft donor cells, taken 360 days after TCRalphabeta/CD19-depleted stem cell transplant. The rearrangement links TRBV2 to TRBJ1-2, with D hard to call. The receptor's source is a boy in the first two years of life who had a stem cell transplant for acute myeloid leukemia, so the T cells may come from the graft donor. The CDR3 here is CATKVIGYGYTF. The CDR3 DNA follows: TGTGCCACCAAGGTCATTGGGTACGGCTACACCTTC.